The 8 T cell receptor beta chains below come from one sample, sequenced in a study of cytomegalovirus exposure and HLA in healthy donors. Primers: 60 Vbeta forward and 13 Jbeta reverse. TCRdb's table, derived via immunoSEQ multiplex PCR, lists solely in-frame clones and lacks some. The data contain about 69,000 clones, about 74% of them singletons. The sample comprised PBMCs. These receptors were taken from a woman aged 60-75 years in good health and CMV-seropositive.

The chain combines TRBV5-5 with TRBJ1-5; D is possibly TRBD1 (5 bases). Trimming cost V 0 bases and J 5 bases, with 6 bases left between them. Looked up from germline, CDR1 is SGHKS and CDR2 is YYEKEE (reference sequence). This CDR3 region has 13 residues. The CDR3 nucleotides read TGTGCCAGCAGCTTGGGGGACTATCAGCCCCAGCATTTT. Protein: CASSLGDYQPQHF.

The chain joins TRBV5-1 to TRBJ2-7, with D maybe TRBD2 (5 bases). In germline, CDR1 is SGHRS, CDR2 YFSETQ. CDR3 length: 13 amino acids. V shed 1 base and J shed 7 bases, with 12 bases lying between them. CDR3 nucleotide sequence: TGCGCCAGCAGCTTGACCGGGCCGGGAGAGCAGTACTTC. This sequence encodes CASSLTGPGEQYF.

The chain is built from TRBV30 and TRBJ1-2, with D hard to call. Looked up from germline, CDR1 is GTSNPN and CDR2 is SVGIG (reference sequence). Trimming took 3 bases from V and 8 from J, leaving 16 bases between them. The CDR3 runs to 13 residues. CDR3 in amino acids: CAWRGLAAGGYTF. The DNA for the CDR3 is TGTGCCTGGAGGGGATTGGCGGCGGGGGGCTACACCTTC. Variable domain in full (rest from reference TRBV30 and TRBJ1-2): SQTIHQWPATLVQPVGSPLSLECTVEGTSNPNLYWYRQAAGRGLQLLFYSVGIGQISSEVPQNLSASRPQDRQFILSSKKLLLSDSGFYLCAWRGLAAGGYTFGSGTRLTVV.

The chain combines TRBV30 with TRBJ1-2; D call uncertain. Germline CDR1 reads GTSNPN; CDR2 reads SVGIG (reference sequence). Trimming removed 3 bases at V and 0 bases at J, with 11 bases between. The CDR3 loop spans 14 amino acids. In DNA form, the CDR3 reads TGTGCCTGGAGGACGGTAGGAGCTAACTATGGCTACACCTTC. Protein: CAWRTVGANYGYTF.

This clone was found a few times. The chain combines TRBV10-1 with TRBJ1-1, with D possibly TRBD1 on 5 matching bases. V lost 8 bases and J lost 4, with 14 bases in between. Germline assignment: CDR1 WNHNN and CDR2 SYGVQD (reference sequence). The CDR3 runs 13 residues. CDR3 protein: CASVMGGGTEAFF. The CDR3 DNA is TGCGCCAGCGTCATGGGCGGGGGCACTGAAGCTTTCTTT.

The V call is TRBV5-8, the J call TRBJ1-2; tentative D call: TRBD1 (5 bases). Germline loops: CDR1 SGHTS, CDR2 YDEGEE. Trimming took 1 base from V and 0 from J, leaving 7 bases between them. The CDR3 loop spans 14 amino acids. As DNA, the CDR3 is TGTGCCAGCAGCTTGAGGGGTTCTAACTATGGCTACACCTTC. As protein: CASSLRGSNYGYTF.

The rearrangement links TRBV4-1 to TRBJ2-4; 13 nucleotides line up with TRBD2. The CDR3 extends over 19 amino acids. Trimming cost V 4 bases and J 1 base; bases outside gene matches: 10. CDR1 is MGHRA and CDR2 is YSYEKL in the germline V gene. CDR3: CASSRTSGSLTGAKNIQYF. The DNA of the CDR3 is TGCGCCAGCAGCCGGACTAGCGGGAGTCTCACAGGGGCCAAAAACATTCAGTACTTC.

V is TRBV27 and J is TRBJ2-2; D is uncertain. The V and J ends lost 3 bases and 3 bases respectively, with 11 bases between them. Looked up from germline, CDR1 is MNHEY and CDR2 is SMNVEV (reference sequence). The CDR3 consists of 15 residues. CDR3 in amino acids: CASSLGQVDTGELFF. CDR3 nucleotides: TGTGCCAGCAGTTTGGGTCAGGTAGACACCGGGGAGCTGTTTTTT.